Below, one TCR beta chain is given with its context. At one end, the junction sequence differs from germline, possibly due to a read error. This sample was taken from a study of blood T cell repertoires in COVID-19. Overall study: Sites in the United States, Italy and Spain provided acute and convalescent COVID-19 samples.

The germline V gene encodes CDR1 LNHNV and CDR2 YYDKDF (reference sequence). CDR3 size: 17 residues. Original handling: Counts of nucleated cells, estimated from reference gene primer amplification, were obtained. The table came from immunoSEQ multiplex PCR; TCRdb's copy has only in-frame clones and leaves some out. The V and J calls and clone size come from that table; D and trimming were worked out from the DNA. The sample consists of around 190,000 clones, more than 75% of them appearing once. This receptor was obtained from a man aged 35-49 years with acute COVID-19. The rearrangement joins TRBV15 to TRBJ2-1; 8 bases match TRBD2. Sequencing was done on a sample of PBMCs or T cells enriched from blood (not recorded which). The CDR3 loop reads CATSRERQRGSYNEQFF. CDR3 sequence (DNA): TGTGCCACCAGCCGAGAGCGACAGCGGGGGTCCTACAATGAGCAGTTCTTC.